This T cell receptor (beta chain) stems from a study of blood T cell repertoires in COVID-19. In the study overall: In each case, the material was cDNA or gDNA derived from T cells, B-cell-depleted T cells, or PBMCs.

V lost 4 bases and J 4 bases, leaving 14 bases between the germline ends. The CDR3 runs 15 residues. Looked up from germline, CDR1 is MNHEY and CDR2 is SVGAGI. In the original workflow: Estimation of nucleated cell counts relied on the amplification of reference gene primers. The protocol was immunoSEQ multiplex PCR, while the TCRdb copy is restricted to in-frame clones and leaves out a portion. Clone size and the V and J calls come from that table; the DNA yielded D and trimming. The profile covers 200,000 to 250,000 clones, with 82% appearing a single time and roughly 8% taken by the ten largest. The sequenced sample was peripheral blood. J is TRBJ1-5 and V is TRBV6-5; unclear D gene. The sequence came from an elderly woman with COVID-19, enrolled during active disease. CDR3 DNA sequence: TGTGCCAGCAGTTTCTCGGTAACATCGAATCAGCCCCAGCATTTT. Encoded protein: CASSFSVTSNQPQHF.